What follows are 5 T cell receptor beta chains derived from one specimen sequenced in a study of CD8 T cells in Susac syndrome. cDNA came from around 0.54 to 1 ug RNA primed by random hexamers. TCRdb independently ran MiXCR on the immunoSEQ multiplex PCR reads; one entry per CDR3 protein. This sample has 75,000 to 95,000 distinct CDR3 sequences, with roughly 96% found just once. Sequencing was carried out using CD8+ T cells from PBMCs. The receptors originated from a human donor with Susac syndrome.

The rearrangement links TRBV12-5 to TRBJ2-7; the match to TRBD2 covers 7 bases. With V trimmed by 11 bases and J by 7 bases, 14 bases remained unmatched. This CDR3 spans 13 amino acids. CDR1 is LGHNT and CDR2 is FRNRAP in the germline V gene. The CDR3 bases are TGTGCTTCCTCCGGGACTACTCTGAGAGAGCAGTACTTC. It yields the protein CASSGTTLREQYF.

The J gene is TRBJ2-3, the V gene TRBV20-1; D not resolved. V was shortened by 2 bases and J by 6 bases, with 9 bases between the two germline ends. Germline loops: CDR1 DFQATT, CDR2 SNEGSKA (reference sequence). The CDR3 has 12 amino acids. The CDR3 spells CSARSGSDTQYF. The CDR3 nucleotides are TGCAGTGCTAGAAGTGGGTCGGATACGCAGTATTTT.

This rearrangement joins TRBV5-4 to TRBJ2-5, with D unresolved. Trimming shortened V by 0 bases and J by 5 bases, and 8 bases separated the two germline ends. Germline values: CDR1 SGHNT, CDR2 YYREEE (reference sequence). This CDR3 contains 13 residues. The CDR3 sequence is CASSLELRETQYF. The CDR3 DNA reads TGTGCCAGCAGCTTGGAGCTACGGGAGACCCAGTACTTC.

The chain has TRBV20-1 and TRBJ1-1, with 7 bases identical to TRBD1. V was pared by 5 bases and J by 1 base, with 10 bases of the junction left unmatched. The CDR3 is 15 amino acids. The V gene's germline CDR1 is DFQATT and CDR2 SNEGSKA (reference sequence). The CDR3 loop is CSAHNSGTENTEAFF. For the CDR3, the DNA is TGCAGTGCTCATAATTCCGGGACAGAGAACACTGAAGCTTTCTTT.

The chain uses TRBV7-2 and TRBJ2-7, with 7 positions matching TRBD2. The ends lost 6 bases at V and 3 bases at J; junction bases unmatched: 5. This CDR3 has 13 amino acids. Germline V CDR1 and CDR2: SGHTA, FQGNSA. CDR3 sequence: CASSRPGGYEQYF. CDR3 DNA: TGTGCCAGCAGTCGACCGGGGGGCTACGAGCAGTACTTC. Complete variable domain (other parts from reference TRBV7-2 and TRBJ2-7): GAGVSQSPSNKVTEKGKDVELRCDPISGHTALYWYRQSLGQGLEFLIYFQGNSAPDKSGLPSDRFSAERTGGSVSTLTIQRTQQEDSAVYLCASSRPGGYEQYFGPGTRLTVT.